This entry concerns a single T cell receptor (beta chain). The entry originates in a study of cytomegalovirus exposure and HLA in healthy donors. Across the study: It was reported in a later analysis that the same platform had been used for the 120 or so validation repertoires as for the approximately 670 first-cohort repertoires.

The CDR3 is made up of 14 amino acids. CDR1 and CDR2 from the germline V gene are SGDLS and YYNGEE. J was trimmed by 4 bases and V by 4 bases; bases with no gene match: 7. The repertoire was sequenced with immunoSEQ multiplex PCR; TCRdb's copy has only in-frame clones and lacks some. The sample shows about 70,000 clones, approximately 94% of them seen only once. This TCR came from a woman aged 18-29 years in good health and CMV-seropositive. The gene calls are TRBV9 and TRBJ1-1; 7 nucleotides align to TRBD1. Sequenced input: PBMCs. The CDR3 nucleotides read TGTGCCAGCAGCACCACAGGGGAGTTCACTGAAGCTTTCTTT. Protein: CASSTTGEFTEAFF.